A single sample gave rise to the 30 T cell receptor beta chains below, sequenced in a study of T cell clones after liver transplantation. Here immunoSEQ multiplex PCR was the method, and the copy in TCRdb shows in-frame clones only, minus some. The sample records around 100,000 clones, 75% to 85% being singletons. Material: CD4+ T cells from blood, obtained before liver transplant. The receptors stem from a human donor who received a liver transplant.

The CDR3 spells CAIRPGTGGSGANVLTF. The CDR3 DNA follows: TGTGCCATCAGACCCGGGACAGGGGGCTCTGGGGCCAACGTCCTGACTTTC. The gene calls are TRBV10-3 and TRBJ2-6; TRBD1 aligns across 11 bases. The CDR3 extends over 17 amino acids. Germline V CDR1 and CDR2: ENHRY, SYGVKD. The J segment lost 0 bases and the V segment lost 6 bases, leaving 4 bases of the junction unmatched.

The chain combines TRBV4-1 with TRBJ1-4; weak D call: TRBD1 (6 bases). Trimming took off 2 bases at V and 6 bases at J, with 19 bases between the two ends. Germline V gene sequence: CDR1 MGHRA, CDR2 YSYEKL. The CDR3 runs 17 residues. CDR3 nucleotides: TGCGCCAGCAGCCAACCAACGGTAACAGGGAGGGATGAAAAACTGTTTTTT. It translates to CASSQPTVTGRDEKLFF.

This sequence joins TRBV4-2 and TRBJ1-1, with TRBD1 as a possible D gene (5 bases). This CDR3 comprises 15 residues. In germline, CDR1 is LGHNA, CDR2 YNFKEQ. V lost 0 bases, J lost 4 bases, and 12 bases lay in between. CDR3 amino acids: CASSQDRGSITEAFF. The CDR3 DNA is TGTGCCAGCAGCCAAGATAGGGGATCGATCACTGAAGCTTTCTTT.

In its sample, this clone was seen a few times. The chain joins TRBV5-4 to TRBJ1-5, with D unclear. The germline CDR1 and CDR2 sequences are SGHNT and YYREEE (reference sequence). The CDR3 is 18 residues long. The V and J ends lost 2 bases and 2 bases respectively, with 20 bases between them. The CDR3 region is CASSFDLPSGEGNQPQHF. Here the CDR3 DNA reads TGTGCCAGCAGCTTCGACCTTCCGTCCGGGGAGGGCAATCAGCCCCAGCATTTT.

This chain links TRBV18 with TRBJ2-1; D is undetermined. V was shortened by 3 bases and J by 7 bases, with 10 bases between the two germline ends. Germline V gene data show CDR1 as KGHSH and CDR2 as LQKENI. The CDR3 is made up of 13 amino acids. CDR3 DNA: TGTGCCAGCTCACCTATACAAGGGAATGAGCAGTTCTTC. Translated, it gives CASSPIQGNEQFF. The full variable domain, rest sourced from reference TRBV18 and TRBJ2-1, is NAGVMQNPRHLVRRRGQEARLRCSPMKGHSHVYWYRQLPEEGLKFMVYLQKENIIDESGMPKERFSAEFPKEGPSILRIQQVVRGDSAAYFCASSPIQGNEQFFGPGTRLTVL.

V usage is TRBV7-9 and J usage is TRBJ2-3; TRBD2 aligns across 10 bases. Per germline, CDR1 SEHNR and CDR2 FQNEAQ (reference sequence). V was clipped by 6 bases and J by 6 bases; unmatched bases: 9. The CDR3 sequence is 15 residues long. The CDR3 loop is CASSPSSGGPDTQYF. As DNA, the CDR3 is TGTGCCAGCAGTCCTTCTAGCGGGGGTCCCGATACGCAGTATTTT.

The chain uses TRBV5-1 and TRBJ1-1; tentatively, D is TRBD1 (6 bases). Germline values: CDR1 SGHRS, CDR2 YFSETQ. This CDR3 comprises 16 residues. Between the trimmed V and J ends, which lost 1 base and 8 bases, there was a span of 21 bases. DNA of the CDR3: TGCGCCAGCAGCTTGCATTCCCTCGGACAGATCCGGGAAGCTTTCTTT. Residues: CASSLHSLGQIREAFF.

V gene TRBV27 combines with J gene TRBJ1-1, with D perhaps TRBD1 (5 bases). This CDR3 spans 16 amino acids. CDR1 is MNHEY, CDR2 SMNVEV, per germline (reference sequence). The V gene lost 4 bases and the J gene lost 0 bases, with 15 bases spanning the gap. The CDR3 DNA reads as TGTGCCAGCAGTTCTTATGGGGCGGAGATGAACACTGAAGCTTTCTTT. Encoded protein: CASSSYGAEMNTEAFF.

V usage is TRBV28 and J usage is TRBJ1-4; TRBD1 matches at 9 bases. V shed 6 bases and J 8 bases; nucleotides not matched to a gene: 10. The germline CDR1 and CDR2 sequences are MDHEN and SYDVKM. The CDR3 spans 15 residues. The CDR3 here is CASRYTGGAWEKLFF. CDR3 DNA sequence: TGTGCCAGCAGGTATACAGGGGGCGCGTGGGAAAAACTGTTTTTT.

The gene calls are TRBV7-3 and TRBJ1-5; D is ambiguous. Germline V gene data show CDR1 as SGHTA and CDR2 as FQGTGA. The CDR3 is made up of 13 amino acids. V was shortened by 0 bases and J by 5 bases, with 5 bases between the two germline ends. The CDR3 DNA sequence: TGTGCCAGCAGCTTAACAGGAGATCAGCCCCAGCATTTT. It encodes CASSLTGDQPQHF.

J is TRBJ1-2 and V is TRBV5-1; D not resolved. Looked up from germline, CDR1 is SGHRS and CDR2 is YFSETQ. V was trimmed by 1 base and J by 1 base, leaving 8 bases between them. The CDR3 spans 14 residues. As DNA, the CDR3 is TGCGCCAGCAGCTTGACGGGGAATAACTATGGCTACACCTTC. Its translation is CASSLTGNNYGYTF.

V usage is TRBV6-5 and J usage is TRBJ2-3, with 7 bases fitting TRBD2. The germline V gene encodes CDR1 MNHEY and CDR2 SVGAGI. The junction had 13 bases not matched to a gene; V was cut back by 2 bases and J by 8 bases. The length of the CDR3 is 16 residues. The CDR3 loop reads CASSYRSGTSGPTQYF. The CDR3 DNA reads TGTGCCAGCAGTTACCGAAGCGGGACGTCCGGGCCTACGCAGTATTTT.

Only one count was recorded for this clone. The chain employs TRBV25-1 and TRBJ1-3; tentative D call: TRBD1 (6 bases). CDR1 MGHDK and CDR2 SYGVNS come from the germline V gene. The CDR3 length is 16 residues. Between the trimmed V and J ends, which lost 4 bases and 0 bases, there was a span of 13 bases. The CDR3 sequence: CASSGSRDTSGNTIYF. In DNA form, the CDR3 reads TGTGCCAGCAGTGGATCGAGGGACACCTCTGGAAACACCATATATTTT.

The V and J genes are TRBV28 and TRBJ1-3; D perhaps matches TRBD1 (5 bases). The CDR3 is 12 amino acids. V was cut by 7 bases and J by 8 bases, with 12 bases left in between. Germline loops: CDR1 MDHEN, CDR2 SYDVKM. CDR3 in amino acids: CASNTREHTIYF. The CDR3 bases are TGTGCCAGCAATACCAGGGAGCACACCATATATTTT.

The gene calls are TRBV30 and TRBJ2-5; D remains unclear. Trimming cost V 4 bases and J 2 bases, with 8 bases left between them. Germline lookup yields CDR1 GTSNPN and CDR2 SVGIG (reference sequence). The CDR3 totals 12 residues. This chain's CDR3 is CAWTSTQETQYF. In DNA form, the CDR3 reads TGTGCCTGGACCAGCACGCAAGAGACCCAGTACTTC.

This clone appeared a few times. The chain is built from TRBV6-4 and TRBJ1-2; D perhaps matches TRBD1 (5 bases). The CDR3 consists of 14 residues. Germline values: CDR1 MRHNA, CDR2 SNTAGT. V was trimmed by 6 bases and J by 8 bases, leaving 19 bases between them. The CDR3 sequence: CASRNNGVGGGYTF. In DNA form, the CDR3 reads TGTGCCAGCAGGAACAATGGAGTCGGGGGAGGCTACACCTTC.

V usage is TRBV7-6 and J usage is TRBJ2-3; D gene unclear. The germline V and J ends were trimmed by 0 bases and 3 bases, with 7 bases remaining between them. Germline assignment: CDR1 SGHVS and CDR2 FNYEAQ. The CDR3 loop spans 14 amino acids. CDR3: CASSLALGTDTQYF. CDR3 bases: TGTGCCAGCAGCTTAGCGCTAGGGACAGATACGCAGTATTTT. Supplemented by reference TRBV7-6 and TRBJ2-3, the full variable domain reads GAGVSQSPRYKVTKRGQDVALRCDPISGHVSLYWYRQALGQGPEFLTYFNYEAQQDKSGLPNDRFSAERPEGSISTLTIQRTEQRDSAMYRCASSLALGTDTQYFGPGTRLTVL.

This chain connects TRBV7-2 to TRBJ1-1; weak D call: TRBD1 (5 bases). CDR1 is SGHTA, CDR2 FQGNSA, per germline. Trimming removed 5 bases at V and 3 bases at J, with 13 bases between. The CDR3 has 14 residues. CDR3 protein: CASSPGTPYTEAFF. CDR3 bases: TGTGCCAGCAGCCCTGGGACCCCATACACTGAAGCTTTCTTT.

The chain couples TRBV5-1 to TRBJ1-4; the D gene is possibly TRBD1 (6 bases). Trimming removed 0 bases from V and 7 bases from J, with 13 bases in between. Germline assignment: CDR1 SGHRS and CDR2 YFSETQ. There are 15 residues in the CDR3. The CDR3 here is CASSLVQGLGEKLFF. CDR3 nucleotides: TGCGCCAGCAGCTTGGTACAGGGTCTTGGTGAAAAACTGTTTTTT.

The CDR3 here is CASSTGTATGELFF. CDR3 nucleotides: TGTGCCAGCAGCACCGGGACAGCAACCGGGGAGCTGTTTTTT. The chain links TRBV7-9 to TRBJ2-2, with 7 positions matching TRBD1. This CDR3 is built from 14 residues. The V gene's germline CDR1 is SEHNR and CDR2 FQNEAQ (reference sequence). Trimming cost V 5 bases and J 5 bases; bases outside gene matches: 5.

The chain employs TRBV27 and TRBJ1-3; D is possibly TRBD1 (5 bases). V gave up 6 bases and J gave up 0 bases, with 12 bases separating them. Germline V gene lookup returns CDR1 MNHEY and CDR2 SMNVEV (reference sequence). CDR3 length: 15 residues. Here the CDR3 reads CASRREQGSGNTIYF. DNA of the CDR3: TGTGCCAGCAGGAGGGAGCAGGGCTCTGGAAACACCATATATTTT.

The genes are TRBV5-6 and TRBJ1-2, with TRBD1 matching 7 bases. CDR3 length: 16 amino acids. Germline-derived CDR1 and CDR2 are SGHDT and YYEEEE. Germline trimming cut 2 bases from V and 4 bases from J; bases unmatched to any gene: 11. The DNA of the CDR3 is TGTGCCAGCAGCTTTAGAGACAGGGCCCTCCTCTATGGCTACACCTTC. Amino acid sequence: CASSFRDRALLYGYTF.

The V gene is TRBV27, the J gene TRBJ1-3; possible D gene TRBD1, 6 bases. This CDR3 is built from 16 residues. Looked up from germline, CDR1 is MNHEY and CDR2 is SMNVEV (reference sequence). Trimming took off 3 bases at V and 4 bases at J, with 16 bases between the two ends. CDR3 DNA: TGTGCCAGCAGTTTTACTGGCCAGGGGAAGGGAAACACCATATATTTT. Its translation: CASSFTGQGKGNTIYF.

The chain has TRBV6-5 and TRBJ2-3; D possibly corresponds to TRBD1 (6 bases). The germline gives CDR1 MNHEY, CDR2 SVGAGI. This CDR3 has 13 amino acids. Trimming pared 2 bases from V and 10 bases from J, leaving 13 bases between. In DNA form, the CDR3 reads TGTGCCAGCAGTTACGGCCAGGGGACGCCGCAGTATTTT. It codes for CASSYGQGTPQYF.

The chain recombines TRBV15 with TRBJ2-1; a possible D gene is TRBD2 (6 bases). V was clipped by 1 base and J by 14 bases, with 18 bases between them. CDR1 is LNHNV, CDR2 YYDKDF, per germline (reference sequence). The CDR3 sequence is 14 residues long. The CDR3 DNA reads as TGTGCCACCAGCAGAGTTAGGACGGGCGGGATAGAGTTCTTC. Amino acid sequence: CATSRVRTGGIEFF. Combining the CDR3 with reference TRBV15 and TRBJ2-1 gives the whole variable domain DAMVIQNPRYQVTQFGKPVTLSCSQTLNHNVMYWYQQKSSQAPKLLFHYYDKDFNNEADTPDNFQSRRPNTSFCFLDIRSPGLGDTAMYLCATSRVRTGGIEFFGPGTRLTVL.

This clone was picked up a small number of times. The genes are TRBV12-5 and TRBJ1-2, with D perhaps matching TRBD1 (6 bases). Per the germline V gene, CDR1 is LGHNT and CDR2 is FRNRAP. The CDR3 is 17 amino acids. V was pared by 2 bases and J by 0 bases, with 16 bases between. CDR3 residues: CASGLSTGLDTNYGYTF. The CDR3, as DNA: TGTGCTAGTGGTTTGTCCACAGGGCTTGATACTAACTATGGCTACACCTTC.

The chain recombines TRBV6-5 with TRBJ2-7; tentatively, D is TRBD1 (5 bases). Germline V gene sequence: CDR1 MNHEY, CDR2 SVGAGI. The V gene lost 4 bases and the J gene lost 1 base, with 14 bases spanning the gap. The CDR3 contains 15 residues. CDR3 DNA sequence: TGTGCCAGCAGTTCCTTTGGACACACTTCCTACGAGCAGTACTTC. Amino acids: CASSSFGHTSYEQYF.

The table lists this clone with a count of one. This chain joins TRBV5-1 and TRBJ2-1, with a weak D call TRBD1 (6 bases). Per the germline V gene, CDR1 is SGHRS and CDR2 is YFSETQ. V lost 0 bases to trimming and J lost 8 bases, with 9 bases between them. This CDR3 is 13 amino acids long. Written as DNA, the CDR3 is TGCGCCAGCAGCTTGGTACCAGGGGATGAGCAGTTCTTC. Encoded protein: CASSLVPGDEQFF.

This clone appeared many times. CDR3 sequence: CASSPKIRVSAGIAFF. The CDR3 DNA is TGTGCCAGCAGCCCCAAAATACGAGTCAGCGCTGGAATAGCTTTCTTT. The chain is built from TRBV7-9 and TRBJ1-1; no clear D. Germline assignment: CDR1 SEHNR and CDR2 FQNEAQ (reference sequence). V was cut by 5 bases and J by 10 bases, with 26 bases left in between. The CDR3 covers 16 residues.

The chain joins TRBV7-2 to TRBJ2-5; 7 bases map to TRBD1. CDR3 length equals 18 residues. Per the germline V gene, CDR1 is SGHTA and CDR2 is FQGNSA. Trimming cost V 1 base and J 3 bases; bases outside gene matches: 14. CDR3 amino acids: CASSLGPDRLVGKETQYF. The CDR3 nucleotides read TGTGCCAGCAGCTTAGGACCGGACAGGCTGGTGGGGAAAGAGACCCAGTACTTC.